This TCR beta chain was recovered during a study of siplizumab effects on memory and regulatory T cells. Study-wide findings and caveats: The Treg-derived share of mappable alloreactive CD4+ clones averaged 68.8% with siplizumab and 25% to 30% in controls.

This CDR3 has 15 amino acids. CDR1 is MNHNY and CDR2 is SVGAGI in the germline V gene (reference sequence). Between the trimmed V and J ends, which lost 2 bases and 4 bases, there was a span of 14 bases. In the case of this clone: Its cognate antigen is unknown.

Sequencing was performed with immunoSEQ multiplex PCR; in TCRdb, only in-frame clones are kept and a portion is missing. The table includes approximately 110,000 clones, just over 90% detected once. The chain uses TRBV6-6 and TRBJ1-1; D is unclear. Source material: CD4+ T cells sorted from blood. This receptor was obtained from a human donor in good health. CDR3: CASSYTGLEATEAFF. The CDR3 nucleotides read TGTGCCAGCAGTTACACGGGCTTGGAGGCCACTGAAGCTTTCTTT.